The 20 T cell receptor beta chains presented below share a single source sample, sequenced in a study of T cell repertoires in cytomegalovirus infection. TCRdb reanalysed the reads using MiXCR and keeps one entry per CDR3 protein. The sample includes under 800,000 distinct CDR3 sequences, 20% to 25% seen only once; the top ten take roughly 8%. Input material: CD8+ T cells from PBMCs. Every receptor here comes from a human donor in good health (CMV status not recorded). Some clones in this sample may be carry-over from other donors' samples.

In this sample, this clonotype turned up a few times. The chain links TRBV7-2 to TRBJ2-6; 8 nucleotides line up with TRBD2. The CDR3 spans 15 residues. The V gene end was trimmed by 6 bases and the J gene end by 2 bases; junction bases not matched to a gene: 3. Germline CDR1 is SGHTA and CDR2 is FQGNSA. CDR3 region: CASRSGGPGANVLTF. As DNA, the CDR3 is TGTGCCAGCAGGTCGGGGGGGCCTGGGGCCAACGTCCTGACTTTC. Full variable domain (missing parts from reference TRBV7-2 and TRBJ2-6): GAGVSQSPSNKVTEKGKDVELRCDPISGHTALYWYRQSLGQGLEFLIYFQGNSAPDKSGLPSDRFSAERTGGSVSTLTIQRTQQEDSAVYLCASRSGGPGANVLTFGAGSRLTVL.

This sequence joins TRBV20-1 and TRBJ1-1; D not certain. The germline CDR1 and CDR2 sequences are DFQATT and SNEGSKA (reference sequence). Between the trimmed V and J ends, which lost 0 bases and 4 bases, there was a span of 15 bases. The CDR3 runs 15 residues. The CDR3 reads CSARDLKGTTTEAFF. CDR3 DNA sequence: TGCAGTGCTAGAGATCTGAAAGGAACGACCACTGAAGCTTTCTTT.

The chain couples TRBV6-2 or TRBV6-3 to TRBJ1-5; possible D gene TRBD1, 6 bases. V shed 3 bases and J shed 7 bases, with 22 bases lying between them. CDR3 size: 17 residues. Per germline, CDR1 MNHEY and CDR2 SVGEGT. CDR3 sequence reads: CASSYAPGWGAEQPQHF. The CDR3 bases are TGTGCCAGCAGTTATGCCCCAGGATGGGGGGCGGAACAGCCCCAGCATTTT.

The chain recombines TRBV20-1 with TRBJ2-7; the match to TRBD1 covers 7 bases. The CDR3 contains 13 residues. The J segment lost 4 bases and the V segment lost 3 bases, leaving 6 bases of the junction unmatched. CDR1 and CDR2 from the germline V gene are DFQATT and SNEGSKA (reference sequence). CDR3 loop: CSARGQTLYEQYF. Here the CDR3 DNA reads TGCAGTGCTAGGGGACAGACCTTATACGAGCAGTACTTC.

This chain uses TRBV5-1 with TRBJ1-1, with 11 nucleotides matching TRBD1. Germline assignment: CDR1 SGHRS and CDR2 YFSETQ. The CDR3 sequence is 15 residues long. The J segment lost 6 bases and the V segment lost 4 bases, leaving 8 bases of the junction unmatched. The CDR3 sequence is CASSLRTGGTAEAFF. The CDR3 DNA reads as TGCGCCAGCAGCCTTCGGACAGGGGGCACGGCTGAAGCTTTCTTT.

The chain uses TRBV12-3 or TRBV12-4 and TRBJ2-3; the match to TRBD2 covers 11 bases. This CDR3 is built from 17 residues. J lost 6 bases, V lost 3 bases, and 11 bases had no gene match. In nucleotides, the CDR3 is TGTGCCAGCAGTTTTAGGGGACTAGCGGATCAGTGGGATACGCAGTATTTT. Encoded protein: CASSFRGLADQWDTQYF.

This clonotype showed up many times. V is TRBV7-2 and J is TRBJ1-4, with a tentative D call TRBD1 (6 bases). The CDR3 is 15 amino acids. Germline values: CDR1 SGHTA, CDR2 FQGNSA. Trimming removed 5 bases from V and 8 bases from J, with 18 bases in between. CDR3 nucleotide sequence: TGTGCCAGCAGCAAGGGTCGGGGGGCCCGGGAAAAACTGTTTTTT. Residues: CASSKGRGAREKLFF.

The chain recombines TRBV28 with TRBJ2-3, with D possibly TRBD2 on 6 matching bases. Trimming stripped 2 bases from V and 1 base from J, with 16 bases between. CDR1 MDHEN and CDR2 SYDVKM come from the germline V gene. This CDR3 is built from 17 residues. This CDR3 is CASSLGPLEGCTDTQYF. CDR3 DNA sequence: TGTGCCAGCAGTTTAGGGCCCCTGGAGGGGTGCACAGATACGCAGTATTTT.

This clonotype was observed a handful of times. The rearrangement joins TRBV20-1 to TRBJ2-2; D is tentatively TRBD1 or TRBD2 (5 bases each). V was clipped by 1 base and J by 8 bases, with 17 bases between them. The CDR3 spans 15 residues. Germline loops: CDR1 DFQATT, CDR2 SNEGSKA (reference sequence). The CDR3 here is CSARAPWGNLGELFF. As DNA, the CDR3 is TGCAGTGCTAGAGCCCCTTGGGGGAATCTGGGGGAGCTGTTTTTT.

The table lists this clonotype with many counts. The gene calls are TRBV29-1 and TRBJ1-4; TRBD1 matches 7 bases. Losses at the gene ends were 6 bases for V and 4 bases for J; bases not matched to a gene: 8. The CDR3 length is 14 residues. Germline CDR1 SQVTM, CDR2 ANQGSEA. CDR3 in amino acids: CSVSPGQRNEKLFF. The DNA of the CDR3 is TGCAGCGTCTCACCGGGACAGCGTAATGAAAAACTGTTTTTT.

The rearrangement uses TRBV7-9 and TRBJ1-2, with TRBD1 matching over 8 bases. This CDR3 region has 16 residues. The J segment lost 6 bases and the V segment lost 5 bases, leaving 14 bases of the junction unmatched. Germline V gene data show CDR1 as SEHNR and CDR2 as FQNEAQ (reference sequence). Here the CDR3 DNA reads TGTGCCAGCAGCCCCGGGACAGGCCTTAAGAGGCATGGCTACACCTTC. Protein product: CASSPGTGLKRHGYTF.

This clonotype was counted many times. This sequence joins TRBV7-2 and TRBJ2-7; the D call may be TRBD1 or TRBD2 (6 bases each). The V end lost 4 bases, the J end lost 7 bases, and 17 bases lay between the germline ends. The CDR3 runs 14 residues. The germline V gene has CDR1 SGHTA and CDR2 FQGNSA. CDR3 region: CASSSLGGDPEQYF. As DNA, the CDR3 is TGTGCCAGCAGCTCGCTGGGGGGCGATCCTGAGCAGTACTTC.

A few counts support this clonotype. This chain joins TRBV5-8 and TRBJ2-3, with D uncertain. The CDR3 runs to 15 residues. Per the germline V gene, CDR1 is SGHTS and CDR2 is YDEGEE. V lost 7 bases and J 4 bases, leaving 19 bases between the germline ends. The CDR3 DNA reads TGTGCCAGCGCCCTAGGCCTGCAAGGCCCAGATACGCAGTATTTT. Encoded protein: CASALGLQGPDTQYF.

This chain links TRBV29-1 with TRBJ2-3; 11 bases fit TRBD1. There are 17 residues in the CDR3. V dropped 0 bases and J dropped 4; count of bases not matched to a gene: 9. The V gene's germline CDR1 is SQVTM and CDR2 ANQGSEA. The CDR3 DNA follows: TGCAGCGTTGAAGATCCGGACAGGGGGCCCGGGCCAGATACGCAGTATTTT. The encoded protein is CSVEDPDRGPGPDTQYF.

This clonotype was seen ten or more times. The chain carries TRBV14 and TRBJ2-1; 9 bases map to TRBD1. This CDR3 is built from 16 residues. The ends lost 2 bases at V and 1 base at J; junction bases unmatched: 3. CDR1 SGHDN and CDR2 FVKESK come from the germline V gene. As DNA, the CDR3 is TGTGCCAGCAGCCAACCGGGACAGGGTTCCTACAATGAGCAGTTCTTC. Residues: CASSQPGQGSYNEQFF.

This clonotype was seen a few times. J is TRBJ2-3 and V is TRBV28; tentatively, D is TRBD2 (7 bases). The germline gives CDR1 MDHEN, CDR2 SYDVKM. Trimming removed 6 bases at V and 2 bases at J, with 15 bases between. The CDR3 totals 15 residues. The CDR3 sequence is CASSLGGAHTDTQYF. CDR3 DNA: TGTGCCAGCAGCCTGGGGGGGGCTCACACAGATACGCAGTATTTT.

This clonotype was counted many times. This chain connects TRBV7-2 to TRBJ2-3; D gene unclear. Germline CDR1 is SGHTA and CDR2 is FQGNSA. The CDR3 has 14 residues. Trimming pared 2 bases from V and 6 bases from J, leaving 12 bases between. CDR3 amino acids: CASSLTRSSDTQYF. The CDR3, as DNA: TGTGCCAGCAGCTTAACGAGGTCTTCGGATACGCAGTATTTT.

This clonotype was counted ten times or more. The rearrangement links TRBV7-6 to TRBJ2-7; D not resolved. The germline V gene has CDR1 SGHVS and CDR2 FNYEAQ. The CDR3 covers 15 residues. V lost 5 bases to trimming and J lost 3 bases, with 17 bases between them. The CDR3 region has the DNA TGTGCCAGCAGCCGAGGAAGTCCGGGCTACTACGAGCAGTACTTC. Amino acid sequence: CASSRGSPGYYEQYF.

The rearrangement links TRBV6-1 to TRBJ2-7, with 9 bases lining up with TRBD1. Germline CDR1 and CDR2: MNHNS and SASEGT. The CDR3 totals 15 residues. V lost 6 bases to trimming and J lost 5 bases; unmatched junction nucleotides: 11. The CDR3 bases are TGTGCCAGCAGCTCCTTTACCACAGGGGGCCACGAGCAGTACGTC. This sequence encodes CASSSFTTGGHEQYV.

On this clonotype: One end of the junction fails to match germline, which may point to a read error. The chain recombines TRBV5-6 with TRBJ1-1; D might be TRBD1 (6 bases). This CDR3 contains 15 residues. Germline CDR1 and CDR2: SGHDT and YYEEEE. The CDR3 protein is CAGSYSGRGNTEAFF. Here the CDR3 DNA reads TGTGCCGGCAGCTACTCGGGCAGGGGGAACACTGAAGCTTTCTTT.